These 4 T cell receptor beta chains share one sample of origin, sequenced in a study of glioma-infiltrating T cells after dendritic cell vaccination. Time point here: after dendritic cell vaccination, including at tumor progression/relapse. Produced via immunoSEQ multiplex PCR; TCRdb's table is partial and in-frame only. The sample comprises about 65,000 clones, about 89% of which are singletons, and around a tenth rests with the top ten. Sequencing was performed on blood, taken after dendritic cell vaccination. Receptors originate from a human donor with glioblastoma.

V usage is TRBV30 and J usage is TRBJ2-7; 9 bases fit TRBD2. Per the germline V gene, CDR1 is GTSNPN and CDR2 is SVGIG (reference sequence). The CDR3 is 13 residues long. Trimming at V came to 3 bases and at J to 2 bases, leaving 2 bases not matched to a gene. The CDR3 region is CAWSQRGAYEQYF. CDR3 nucleotide sequence: TGTGCCTGGAGCCAGCGGGGGGCCTACGAGCAGTACTTC.

The chain uses TRBV6-5 and TRBJ1-5; the D is unclear. CDR3 length: 13 amino acids. Germline V gene lookup returns CDR1 MNHEY and CDR2 SVGAGI. Trimming pared 2 bases from V and 4 bases from J, leaving 6 bases between. CDR3: CASSYEVNQPQHF. CDR3 bases: TGTGCCAGCAGTTACGAGGTGAATCAGCCCCAGCATTTT.

The chain is built from TRBV27 and TRBJ1-1, with a tentative D call TRBD1 (5 bases). CDR1 MNHEY and CDR2 SMNVEV come from the germline V gene (reference sequence). V was trimmed by 9 bases and J by 4 bases, leaving 9 bases between them. CDR3 length equals 11 residues. For the CDR3, the DNA is TGTGCCAGTGAAAGGGGCACTGAAGCTTTCTTT. Its protein product is CASERGTEAFF.

The chain uses TRBV7-3 and TRBJ1-4; the D gene is possibly TRBD1 (5 bases). CDR1 is SGHTA, CDR2 FQGTGA, per germline. Deletions cut 1 base from V and 3 bases from J, with 12 bases between. This CDR3 is built from 16 residues. CDR3 loop: CASSLKRQGSNEKLFF. DNA of the CDR3: TGTGCCAGCAGCTTAAAGAGGCAGGGCTCTAATGAAAAACTGTTTTTT.